This TCR beta chain was documented in a study of shared clonotypes between healthy human individuals. For the study at large: CD4 naive and memory got three plates each, CD8 naive two, CD8 memory one.

Authors' methods: In the immunoSEQ data, sequences were junction-only and lacked quality scores, so filtering differed. The repertoire was sequenced with immunoSEQ multiplex PCR; TCRdb's copy has only in-frame clones and lacks some. V, J and clone size derive from that table, while D and trimming were established from the DNA sequence. The sample comprises 2,500,000 or so clones, under 95% of which are singletons, and approximately 0.36% rests with the top ten. This clone was detected once. CD4+ cells underwent separation, giving CD45RA+ naive and CD45RA-negative memory subsets. Germline V CDR1 and CDR2: LNHNV, YYDKDF (reference sequence). The V end was cut by 1 base, the J end by 7 bases, with 7 bases between. This CDR3 is built from 12 residues.

The genes are TRBV15 and TRBJ1-2, with no clear D. Sequencing was done on a sample of naive CD4+ T cells from PBMCs. Documented subset: CD45RA+ positively selected. This TCR derives from a man aged 18 to 29 in good health. Some clones in this sample may be carry-over from other donors' samples. The CDR3 here is CATSRVESGYTF. The CDR3 DNA sequence: TGTGCCACCAGCAGAGTTGAGTCTGGCTACACCTTC.